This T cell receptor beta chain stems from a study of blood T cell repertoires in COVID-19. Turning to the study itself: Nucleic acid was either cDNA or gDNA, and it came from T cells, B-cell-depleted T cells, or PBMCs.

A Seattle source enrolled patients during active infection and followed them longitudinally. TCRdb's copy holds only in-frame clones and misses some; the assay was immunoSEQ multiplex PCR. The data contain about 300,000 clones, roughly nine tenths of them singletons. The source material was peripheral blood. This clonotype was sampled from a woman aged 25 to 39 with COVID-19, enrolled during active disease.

The CDR3 protein is CASSSGGGSLAKNIQYF. CDR3 DNA: TGTGCCAGCAGTTCCGGCGGGGGTTCGCTAGCCAAAAACATTCAGTACTTC. V usage is TRBV28 and J usage is TRBJ2-4; TRBD2 matches at 7 bases. J was trimmed by 0 bases and V by 4 bases; bases with no gene match: 9. Germline values: CDR1 MDHEN, CDR2 SYDVKM. This CDR3 comprises 17 residues.